This T cell receptor (beta chain) was captured in a study of response to subunit inactivated influenza vaccine. Study results and caveats: Each seasonal influenza vaccination recruits few new T cells, the authors suggested.

MiXCR, applied by TCRdb to the RT-PCR reads, yields one record per CDR3 protein. Seen here are 630,000 or so distinct CDR3 sequences, more than 15% observed once, and the top ten hold around 10%. This clonotype was detected a few times. Its matching antigen is unknown. There are 16 residues in the CDR3. Germline V gives CDR1 DFQATT, CDR2 SNEGSKA (reference sequence). Trimming cost V 3 bases and J 0 bases, with 18 bases left between them. The gene calls are TRBV20-1 and TRBJ2-7; D may be TRBD1 or TRBD2 (5 bases each). This sequence was found in a man aged 50-59 years who received an inactivated influenza vaccine. Sequences were derived from PBMCs from blood, sampled 12 days after vaccination. In DNA, the CDR3 is TGCAGTGCTAGGCTGGGACGTCTATGGGGCTCCTACGAGCAGTACTTC. Translated, it gives CSARLGRLWGSYEQYF.